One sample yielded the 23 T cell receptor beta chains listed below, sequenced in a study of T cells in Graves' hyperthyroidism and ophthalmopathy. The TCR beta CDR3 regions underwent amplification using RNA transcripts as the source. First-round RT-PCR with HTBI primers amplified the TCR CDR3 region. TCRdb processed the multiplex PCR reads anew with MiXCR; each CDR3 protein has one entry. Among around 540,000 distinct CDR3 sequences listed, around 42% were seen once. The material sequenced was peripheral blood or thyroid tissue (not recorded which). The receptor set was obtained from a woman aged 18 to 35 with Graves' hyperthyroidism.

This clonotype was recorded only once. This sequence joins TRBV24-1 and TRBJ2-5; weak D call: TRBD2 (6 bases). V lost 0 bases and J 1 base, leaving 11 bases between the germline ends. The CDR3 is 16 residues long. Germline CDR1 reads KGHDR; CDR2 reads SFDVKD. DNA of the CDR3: TGTGCCACCAGTGATTTGGCGTTCGGGGGCCAAGAGACCCAGTACTTC. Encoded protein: CATSDLAFGGQETQYF.

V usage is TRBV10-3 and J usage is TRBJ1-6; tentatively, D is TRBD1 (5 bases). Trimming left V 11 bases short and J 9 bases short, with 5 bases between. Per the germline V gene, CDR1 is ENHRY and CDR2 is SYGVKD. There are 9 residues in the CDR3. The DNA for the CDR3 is TGTGCCGGGGGTTCACCCCTCCACTTT. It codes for CAGGSPLHF.

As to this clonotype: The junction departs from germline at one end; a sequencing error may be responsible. CDR3 nucleotide sequence: TGTGCCAGCAGTTACATGCAGGGGACTAACTATTGCTACACCTTC. The encoded protein is CASSYMQGTNYCYTF. V is TRBV6-2 or TRBV6-3 and J is TRBJ1-2, with TRBD1 as a possible D gene (6 bases). Germline values: CDR1 MNHEY, CDR2 SVGEGT. The CDR3 runs to 15 residues.

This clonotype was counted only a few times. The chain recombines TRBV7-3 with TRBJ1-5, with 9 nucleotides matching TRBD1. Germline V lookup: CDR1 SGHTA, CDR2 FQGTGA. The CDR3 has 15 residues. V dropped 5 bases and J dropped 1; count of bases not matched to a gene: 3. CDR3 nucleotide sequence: TGTGCCAGCAGCACCGGGACAGGGAGCAATCAGCCCCAGCATTTT. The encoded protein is CASSTGTGSNQPQHF. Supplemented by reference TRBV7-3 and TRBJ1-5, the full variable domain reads GAGVSQTPSNKVTEKGKYVELRCDPISGHTALYWYRQSLGQGPEFLIYFQGTGAADDSGLPNDRFFAVRPEGSVSTLKIQRTERGDSAVYLCASSTGTGSNQPQHFGDGTRLSIL.

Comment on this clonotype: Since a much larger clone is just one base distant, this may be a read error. In DNA form, the CDR3 reads TGTGCCAGCAGCTTCGACGCCCAGCCCCAGCATTTT. Protein product: CASSFDAQPQHF. The V call is TRBV7-9, the J call TRBJ1-5; D not certain. The V and J ends lost 3 bases and 7 bases respectively, with 7 bases between them. This CDR3 contains 12 residues. Germline CDR1 and CDR2: SEHNR and FQNEAQ (reference sequence).

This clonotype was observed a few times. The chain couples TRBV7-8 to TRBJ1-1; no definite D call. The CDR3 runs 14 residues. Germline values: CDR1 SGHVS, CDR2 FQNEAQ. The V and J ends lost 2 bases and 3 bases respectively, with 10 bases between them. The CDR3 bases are TGTGCCAGCAGCTTATTTATAGAATACACTGAAGCTTTCTTT. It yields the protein CASSLFIEYTEAFF.

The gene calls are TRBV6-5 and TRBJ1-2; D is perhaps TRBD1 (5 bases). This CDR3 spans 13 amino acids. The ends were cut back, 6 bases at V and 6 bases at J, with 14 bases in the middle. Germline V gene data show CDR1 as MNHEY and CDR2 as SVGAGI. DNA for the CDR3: TGTGCCAGCAGAAACTTCAGGGTTGATGGCTACACCTTC. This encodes CASRNFRVDGYTF.

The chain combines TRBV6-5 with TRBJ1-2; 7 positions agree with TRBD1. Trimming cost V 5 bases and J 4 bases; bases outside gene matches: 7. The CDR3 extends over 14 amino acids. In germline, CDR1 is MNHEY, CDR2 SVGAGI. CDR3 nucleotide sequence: TGTGCCAGCAGTGAAGGGGACAGTTTCTATGGCTACACCTTC. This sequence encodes CASSEGDSFYGYTF.

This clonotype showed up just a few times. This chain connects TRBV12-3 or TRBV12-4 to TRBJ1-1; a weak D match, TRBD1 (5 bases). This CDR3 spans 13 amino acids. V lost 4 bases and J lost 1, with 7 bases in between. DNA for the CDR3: TGTGCCAGCAGTTGGGGCCCGAACACTGAAGCTTTCTTT. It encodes CASSWGPNTEAFF.

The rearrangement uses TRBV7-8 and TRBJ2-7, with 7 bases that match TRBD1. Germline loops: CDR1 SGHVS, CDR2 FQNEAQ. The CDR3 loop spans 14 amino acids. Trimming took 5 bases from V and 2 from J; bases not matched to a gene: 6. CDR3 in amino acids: CASSARQGPYEQYF. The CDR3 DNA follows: TGTGCCAGCAGCGCACGACAGGGACCCTACGAGCAGTACTTC. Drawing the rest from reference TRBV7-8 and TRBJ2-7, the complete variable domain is GAGVSQSPRYKVAKRGQDVALRCDPISGHVSLFWYQQALGQGPEFLTYFQNEAQLDKSGLPSDRFFAERPEGSVSTLKIQRTQQEDSAVYLCASSARQGPYEQYFGPGTRLTVT.

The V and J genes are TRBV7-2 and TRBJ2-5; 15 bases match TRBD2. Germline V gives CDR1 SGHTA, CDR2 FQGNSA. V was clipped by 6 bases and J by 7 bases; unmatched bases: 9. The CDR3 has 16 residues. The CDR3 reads CASSNGLAGGQGTQYF. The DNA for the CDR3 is TGTGCCAGCAGTAACGGACTAGCGGGAGGGCAGGGGACCCAGTACTTC.

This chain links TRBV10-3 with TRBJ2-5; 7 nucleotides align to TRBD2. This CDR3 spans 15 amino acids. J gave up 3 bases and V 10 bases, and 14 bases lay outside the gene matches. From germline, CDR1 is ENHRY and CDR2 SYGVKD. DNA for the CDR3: TGTGCCAGCACCAACGTTTGGCGGGAGAAAGAGACCCAGTACTTC. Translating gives CASTNVWREKETQYF.

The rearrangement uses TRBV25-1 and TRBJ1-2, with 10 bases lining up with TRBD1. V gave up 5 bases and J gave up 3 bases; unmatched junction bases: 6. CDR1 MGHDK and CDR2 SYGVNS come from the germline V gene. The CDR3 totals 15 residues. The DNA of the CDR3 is TGTGCCAGCAGTTCGAGGACAGGGGGGGACTATGGCTACACCTTC. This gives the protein CASSSRTGGDYGYTF.

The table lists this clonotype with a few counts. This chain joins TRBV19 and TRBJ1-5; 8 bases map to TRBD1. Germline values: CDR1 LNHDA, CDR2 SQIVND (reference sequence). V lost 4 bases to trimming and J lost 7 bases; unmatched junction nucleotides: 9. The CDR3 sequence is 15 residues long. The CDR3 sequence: CASSKTGTGVQPQHF. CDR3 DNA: TGTGCCAGTAGTAAAACCGGGACAGGCGTCCAGCCCCAGCATTTT. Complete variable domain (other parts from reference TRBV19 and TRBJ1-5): DGGITQSPKYLFRKEGQNVTLSCEQNLNHDAMYWYRQDPGQGLRLIYYSQIVNDFQKGDIAEGYSVSREKKESFPLTVTSAQKNPTAFYLCASSKTGTGVQPQHFGDGTRLSIL.

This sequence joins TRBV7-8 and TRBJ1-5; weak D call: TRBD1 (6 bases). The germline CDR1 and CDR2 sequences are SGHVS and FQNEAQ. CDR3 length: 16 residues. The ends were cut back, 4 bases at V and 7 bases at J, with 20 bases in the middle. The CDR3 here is CASSSTRGGAEQPQHF. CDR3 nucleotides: TGTGCCAGCAGCTCCACGCGGGGGGGCGCCGAACAGCCCCAGCATTTT.

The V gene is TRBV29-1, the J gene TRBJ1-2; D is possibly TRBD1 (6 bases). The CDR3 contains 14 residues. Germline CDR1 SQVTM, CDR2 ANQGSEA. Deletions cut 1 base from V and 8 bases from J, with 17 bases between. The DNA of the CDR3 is TGCAGCGTTGAAGTAGCTGCAGGGGCGAAAGGCTACACCTTC. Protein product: CSVEVAAGAKGYTF.

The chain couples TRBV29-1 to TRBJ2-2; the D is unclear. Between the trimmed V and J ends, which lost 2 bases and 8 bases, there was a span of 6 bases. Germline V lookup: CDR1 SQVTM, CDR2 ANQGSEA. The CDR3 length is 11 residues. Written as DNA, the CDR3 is TGCAGCGTTGAAATGGCAGGGGAGCTGTTTTTT. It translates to CSVEMAGELFF.

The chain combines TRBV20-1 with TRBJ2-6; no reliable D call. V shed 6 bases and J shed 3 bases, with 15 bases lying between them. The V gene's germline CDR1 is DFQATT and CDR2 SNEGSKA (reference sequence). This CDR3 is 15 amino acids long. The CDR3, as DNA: TGCAGTGCCCCGACCCAATGGGGTGGGGCCAACGTCCTGACTTTC. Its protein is CSAPTQWGGANVLTF.

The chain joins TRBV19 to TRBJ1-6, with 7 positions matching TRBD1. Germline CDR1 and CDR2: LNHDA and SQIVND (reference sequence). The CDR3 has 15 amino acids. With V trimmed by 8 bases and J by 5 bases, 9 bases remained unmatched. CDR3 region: CASGTSGTDNSPLHF. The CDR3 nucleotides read TGTGCCAGTGGGACTAGCGGGACAGATAATTCACCCCTCCACTTT.

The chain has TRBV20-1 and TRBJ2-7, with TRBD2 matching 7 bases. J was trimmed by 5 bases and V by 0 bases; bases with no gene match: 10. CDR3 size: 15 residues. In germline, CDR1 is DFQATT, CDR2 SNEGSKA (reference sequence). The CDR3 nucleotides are TGCAGTGCTAGAGATTGGGGGGAGGGCCAGGACGAGCAGTACTTC. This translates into CSARDWGEGQDEQYF.

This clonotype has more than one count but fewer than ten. CDR3 protein: CASSEWSGSTYEQYF. The CDR3 DNA reads TGTGCCAGCAGTGAATGGTCAGGGTCTACCTACGAGCAGTACTTC. The V gene is TRBV2, the J gene TRBJ2-7; D may be TRBD1 (5 bases). Trimming took off 2 bases at V and 2 bases at J, with 13 bases between the two ends. Germline V gene lookup returns CDR1 SNHLY and CDR2 FYNNEI. The CDR3 has 15 residues.

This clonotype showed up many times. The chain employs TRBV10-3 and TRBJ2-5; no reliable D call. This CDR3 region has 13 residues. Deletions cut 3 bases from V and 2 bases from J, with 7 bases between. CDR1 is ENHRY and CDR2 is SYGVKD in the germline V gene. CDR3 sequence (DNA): TGTGCCATCAGTGACAGTGAACAAGAGACCCAGTACTTC. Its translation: CAISDSEQETQYF.

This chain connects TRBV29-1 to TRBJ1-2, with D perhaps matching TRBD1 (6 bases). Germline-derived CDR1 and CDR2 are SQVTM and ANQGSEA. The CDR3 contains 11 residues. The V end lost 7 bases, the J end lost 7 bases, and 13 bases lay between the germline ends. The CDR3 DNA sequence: TGCAGCGGGCGACAGGAGACTGGCTACACCTTC. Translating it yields CSGRQETGYTF.